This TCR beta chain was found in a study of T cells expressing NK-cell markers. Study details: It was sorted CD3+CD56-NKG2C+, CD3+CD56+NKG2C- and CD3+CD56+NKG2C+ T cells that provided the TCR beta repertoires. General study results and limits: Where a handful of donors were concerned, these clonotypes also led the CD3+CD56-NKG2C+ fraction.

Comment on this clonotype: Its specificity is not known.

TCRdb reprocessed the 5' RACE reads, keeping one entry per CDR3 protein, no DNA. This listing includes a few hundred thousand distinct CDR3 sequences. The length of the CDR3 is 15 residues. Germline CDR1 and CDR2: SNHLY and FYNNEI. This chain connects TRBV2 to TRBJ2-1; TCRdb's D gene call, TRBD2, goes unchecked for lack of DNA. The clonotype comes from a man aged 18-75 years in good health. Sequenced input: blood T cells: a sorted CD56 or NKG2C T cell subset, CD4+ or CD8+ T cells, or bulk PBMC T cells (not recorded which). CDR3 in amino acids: CASSVPGGLSNEQFF.